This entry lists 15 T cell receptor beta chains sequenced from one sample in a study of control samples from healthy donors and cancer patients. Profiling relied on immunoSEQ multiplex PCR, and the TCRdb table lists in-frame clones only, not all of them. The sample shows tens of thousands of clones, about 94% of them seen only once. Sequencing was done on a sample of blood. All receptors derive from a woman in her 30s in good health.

CDR3 region: CASSITGGGTDTQYF. The CDR3 DNA is TGTGCCAGCAGCATCACAGGGGGCGGCACAGATACGCAGTATTTT. V and J are TRBV9 and TRBJ2-3, with 9 bases matching TRBD1. This CDR3 is built from 15 residues. Germline CDR1 reads SGDLS; CDR2 reads YYNGEE. The V segment lost 4 bases and the J segment 1 base; nucleotides outside the gene matches: 4.

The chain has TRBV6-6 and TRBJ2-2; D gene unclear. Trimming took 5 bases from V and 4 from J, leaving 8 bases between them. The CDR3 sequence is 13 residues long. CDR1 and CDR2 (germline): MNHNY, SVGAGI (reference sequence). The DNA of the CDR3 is TGTGCCAGCAGTCAAACGGGCACCGGGGAGCTGTTTTTT. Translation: CASSQTGTGELFF.

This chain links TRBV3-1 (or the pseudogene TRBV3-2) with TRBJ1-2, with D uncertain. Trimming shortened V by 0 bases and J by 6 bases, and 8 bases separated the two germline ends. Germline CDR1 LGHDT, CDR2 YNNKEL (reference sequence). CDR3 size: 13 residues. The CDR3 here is CASSQDLGNGYTF. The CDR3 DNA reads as TGTGCCAGCAGCCAAGATTTGGGGAATGGCTACACCTTC.

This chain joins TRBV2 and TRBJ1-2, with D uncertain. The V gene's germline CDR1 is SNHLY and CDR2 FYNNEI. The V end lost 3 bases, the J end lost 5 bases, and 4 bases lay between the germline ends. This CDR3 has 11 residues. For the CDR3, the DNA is TGTGCCAGCAGTGAGGGGTATGGCTACACCTTC. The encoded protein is CASSEGYGYTF.

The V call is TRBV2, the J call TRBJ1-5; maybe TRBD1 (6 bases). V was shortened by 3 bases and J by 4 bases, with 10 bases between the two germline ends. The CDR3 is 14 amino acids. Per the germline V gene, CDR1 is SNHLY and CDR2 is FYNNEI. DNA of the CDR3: TGTGCCAGCAGTGAGGGGACATTAAATCAGCCCCAGCATTTT. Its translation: CASSEGTLNQPQHF.

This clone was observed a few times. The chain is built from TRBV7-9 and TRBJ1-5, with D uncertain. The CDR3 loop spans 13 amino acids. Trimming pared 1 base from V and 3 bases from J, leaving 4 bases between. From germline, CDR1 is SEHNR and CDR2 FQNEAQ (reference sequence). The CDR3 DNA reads TGTGCCAGCAGCTTAGGGTTCAATCAGCCCCAGCATTTT. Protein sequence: CASSLGFNQPQHF.

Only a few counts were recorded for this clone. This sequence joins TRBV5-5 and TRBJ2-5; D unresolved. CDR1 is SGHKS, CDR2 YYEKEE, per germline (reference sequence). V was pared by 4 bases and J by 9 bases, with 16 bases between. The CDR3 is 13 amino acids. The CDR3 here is CASSPPLETAQYF. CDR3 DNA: TGTGCCAGCAGCCCTCCCTTGGAGACGGCCCAGTACTTC.

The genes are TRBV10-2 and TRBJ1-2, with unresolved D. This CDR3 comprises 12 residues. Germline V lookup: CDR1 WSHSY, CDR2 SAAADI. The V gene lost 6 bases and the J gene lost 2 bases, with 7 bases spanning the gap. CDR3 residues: CASSIQNYGYTF. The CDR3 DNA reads TGCGCCAGCAGCATACAGAACTATGGCTACACCTTC.

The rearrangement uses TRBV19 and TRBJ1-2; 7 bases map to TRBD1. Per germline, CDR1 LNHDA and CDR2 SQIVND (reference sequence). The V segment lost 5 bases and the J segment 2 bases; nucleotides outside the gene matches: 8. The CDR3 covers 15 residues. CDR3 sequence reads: CASSSTWDSNYGYTF. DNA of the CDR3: TGTGCCAGTAGTTCAACCTGGGACAGCAACTATGGCTACACCTTC.

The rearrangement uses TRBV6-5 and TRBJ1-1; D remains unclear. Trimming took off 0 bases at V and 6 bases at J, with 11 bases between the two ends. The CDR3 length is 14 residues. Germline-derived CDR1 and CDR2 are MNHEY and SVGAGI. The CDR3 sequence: CASSYSALGSEAFF. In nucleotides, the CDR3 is TGTGCCAGCAGTTACTCAGCGTTGGGGTCTGAAGCTTTCTTT.

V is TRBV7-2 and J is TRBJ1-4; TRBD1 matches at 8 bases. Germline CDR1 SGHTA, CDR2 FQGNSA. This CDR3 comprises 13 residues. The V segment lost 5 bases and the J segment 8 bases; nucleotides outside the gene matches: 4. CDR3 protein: CASSTDRVEKLFF. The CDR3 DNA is TGTGCCAGCAGCACGGACAGGGTGGAAAAACTGTTTTTT. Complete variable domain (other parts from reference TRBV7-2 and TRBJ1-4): GAGVSQSPSNKVTEKGKDVELRCDPISGHTALYWYRQSLGQGLEFLIYFQGNSAPDKSGLPSDRFSAERTGGSVSTLTIQRTQQEDSAVYLCASSTDRVEKLFFGSGTQLSVL.

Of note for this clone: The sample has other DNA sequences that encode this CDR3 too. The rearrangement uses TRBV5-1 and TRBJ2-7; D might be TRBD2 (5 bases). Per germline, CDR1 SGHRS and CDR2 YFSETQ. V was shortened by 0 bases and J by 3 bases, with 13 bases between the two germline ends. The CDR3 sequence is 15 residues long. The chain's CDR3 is CASSLVAGGGYEQYF. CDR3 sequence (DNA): TGCGCCAGCAGCTTGGTGGCAGGAGGTGGCTACGAGCAGTACTTC.

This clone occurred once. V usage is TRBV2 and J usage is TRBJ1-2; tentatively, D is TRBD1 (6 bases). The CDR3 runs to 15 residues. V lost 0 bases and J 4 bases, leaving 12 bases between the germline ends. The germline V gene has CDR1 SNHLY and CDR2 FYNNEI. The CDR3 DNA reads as TGTGCCAGCAGTGAAGCCCCCAGGGGAGGCTATGGCTACACCTTC. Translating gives CASSEAPRGGYGYTF. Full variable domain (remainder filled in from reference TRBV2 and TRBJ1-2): EPEVTQTPSHQVTQMGQEVILRCVPISNHLYFYWYRQILGQKVEFLVSFYNNEISEKSEIFDDQFSVERPDGSNFTLKIRSTKLEDSAMYFCASSEAPRGGYGYTFGSGTRLTVV.

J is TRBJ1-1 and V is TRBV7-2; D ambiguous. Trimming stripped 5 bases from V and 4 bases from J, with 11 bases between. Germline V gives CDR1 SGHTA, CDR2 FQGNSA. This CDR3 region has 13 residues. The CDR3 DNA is TGTGCCAGCAGCCAAATGATGACCACTGAAGCTTTCTTT. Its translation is CASSQMMTTEAFF.

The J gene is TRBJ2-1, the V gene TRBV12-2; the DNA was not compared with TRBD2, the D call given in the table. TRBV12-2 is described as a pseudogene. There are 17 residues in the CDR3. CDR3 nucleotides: TGTGCAAGTCGCTTAGGTCTAGCGGGGTCGCCTAACAATGAGCAGTTCTTC. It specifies CASRLGLAGSPNNEQFF.